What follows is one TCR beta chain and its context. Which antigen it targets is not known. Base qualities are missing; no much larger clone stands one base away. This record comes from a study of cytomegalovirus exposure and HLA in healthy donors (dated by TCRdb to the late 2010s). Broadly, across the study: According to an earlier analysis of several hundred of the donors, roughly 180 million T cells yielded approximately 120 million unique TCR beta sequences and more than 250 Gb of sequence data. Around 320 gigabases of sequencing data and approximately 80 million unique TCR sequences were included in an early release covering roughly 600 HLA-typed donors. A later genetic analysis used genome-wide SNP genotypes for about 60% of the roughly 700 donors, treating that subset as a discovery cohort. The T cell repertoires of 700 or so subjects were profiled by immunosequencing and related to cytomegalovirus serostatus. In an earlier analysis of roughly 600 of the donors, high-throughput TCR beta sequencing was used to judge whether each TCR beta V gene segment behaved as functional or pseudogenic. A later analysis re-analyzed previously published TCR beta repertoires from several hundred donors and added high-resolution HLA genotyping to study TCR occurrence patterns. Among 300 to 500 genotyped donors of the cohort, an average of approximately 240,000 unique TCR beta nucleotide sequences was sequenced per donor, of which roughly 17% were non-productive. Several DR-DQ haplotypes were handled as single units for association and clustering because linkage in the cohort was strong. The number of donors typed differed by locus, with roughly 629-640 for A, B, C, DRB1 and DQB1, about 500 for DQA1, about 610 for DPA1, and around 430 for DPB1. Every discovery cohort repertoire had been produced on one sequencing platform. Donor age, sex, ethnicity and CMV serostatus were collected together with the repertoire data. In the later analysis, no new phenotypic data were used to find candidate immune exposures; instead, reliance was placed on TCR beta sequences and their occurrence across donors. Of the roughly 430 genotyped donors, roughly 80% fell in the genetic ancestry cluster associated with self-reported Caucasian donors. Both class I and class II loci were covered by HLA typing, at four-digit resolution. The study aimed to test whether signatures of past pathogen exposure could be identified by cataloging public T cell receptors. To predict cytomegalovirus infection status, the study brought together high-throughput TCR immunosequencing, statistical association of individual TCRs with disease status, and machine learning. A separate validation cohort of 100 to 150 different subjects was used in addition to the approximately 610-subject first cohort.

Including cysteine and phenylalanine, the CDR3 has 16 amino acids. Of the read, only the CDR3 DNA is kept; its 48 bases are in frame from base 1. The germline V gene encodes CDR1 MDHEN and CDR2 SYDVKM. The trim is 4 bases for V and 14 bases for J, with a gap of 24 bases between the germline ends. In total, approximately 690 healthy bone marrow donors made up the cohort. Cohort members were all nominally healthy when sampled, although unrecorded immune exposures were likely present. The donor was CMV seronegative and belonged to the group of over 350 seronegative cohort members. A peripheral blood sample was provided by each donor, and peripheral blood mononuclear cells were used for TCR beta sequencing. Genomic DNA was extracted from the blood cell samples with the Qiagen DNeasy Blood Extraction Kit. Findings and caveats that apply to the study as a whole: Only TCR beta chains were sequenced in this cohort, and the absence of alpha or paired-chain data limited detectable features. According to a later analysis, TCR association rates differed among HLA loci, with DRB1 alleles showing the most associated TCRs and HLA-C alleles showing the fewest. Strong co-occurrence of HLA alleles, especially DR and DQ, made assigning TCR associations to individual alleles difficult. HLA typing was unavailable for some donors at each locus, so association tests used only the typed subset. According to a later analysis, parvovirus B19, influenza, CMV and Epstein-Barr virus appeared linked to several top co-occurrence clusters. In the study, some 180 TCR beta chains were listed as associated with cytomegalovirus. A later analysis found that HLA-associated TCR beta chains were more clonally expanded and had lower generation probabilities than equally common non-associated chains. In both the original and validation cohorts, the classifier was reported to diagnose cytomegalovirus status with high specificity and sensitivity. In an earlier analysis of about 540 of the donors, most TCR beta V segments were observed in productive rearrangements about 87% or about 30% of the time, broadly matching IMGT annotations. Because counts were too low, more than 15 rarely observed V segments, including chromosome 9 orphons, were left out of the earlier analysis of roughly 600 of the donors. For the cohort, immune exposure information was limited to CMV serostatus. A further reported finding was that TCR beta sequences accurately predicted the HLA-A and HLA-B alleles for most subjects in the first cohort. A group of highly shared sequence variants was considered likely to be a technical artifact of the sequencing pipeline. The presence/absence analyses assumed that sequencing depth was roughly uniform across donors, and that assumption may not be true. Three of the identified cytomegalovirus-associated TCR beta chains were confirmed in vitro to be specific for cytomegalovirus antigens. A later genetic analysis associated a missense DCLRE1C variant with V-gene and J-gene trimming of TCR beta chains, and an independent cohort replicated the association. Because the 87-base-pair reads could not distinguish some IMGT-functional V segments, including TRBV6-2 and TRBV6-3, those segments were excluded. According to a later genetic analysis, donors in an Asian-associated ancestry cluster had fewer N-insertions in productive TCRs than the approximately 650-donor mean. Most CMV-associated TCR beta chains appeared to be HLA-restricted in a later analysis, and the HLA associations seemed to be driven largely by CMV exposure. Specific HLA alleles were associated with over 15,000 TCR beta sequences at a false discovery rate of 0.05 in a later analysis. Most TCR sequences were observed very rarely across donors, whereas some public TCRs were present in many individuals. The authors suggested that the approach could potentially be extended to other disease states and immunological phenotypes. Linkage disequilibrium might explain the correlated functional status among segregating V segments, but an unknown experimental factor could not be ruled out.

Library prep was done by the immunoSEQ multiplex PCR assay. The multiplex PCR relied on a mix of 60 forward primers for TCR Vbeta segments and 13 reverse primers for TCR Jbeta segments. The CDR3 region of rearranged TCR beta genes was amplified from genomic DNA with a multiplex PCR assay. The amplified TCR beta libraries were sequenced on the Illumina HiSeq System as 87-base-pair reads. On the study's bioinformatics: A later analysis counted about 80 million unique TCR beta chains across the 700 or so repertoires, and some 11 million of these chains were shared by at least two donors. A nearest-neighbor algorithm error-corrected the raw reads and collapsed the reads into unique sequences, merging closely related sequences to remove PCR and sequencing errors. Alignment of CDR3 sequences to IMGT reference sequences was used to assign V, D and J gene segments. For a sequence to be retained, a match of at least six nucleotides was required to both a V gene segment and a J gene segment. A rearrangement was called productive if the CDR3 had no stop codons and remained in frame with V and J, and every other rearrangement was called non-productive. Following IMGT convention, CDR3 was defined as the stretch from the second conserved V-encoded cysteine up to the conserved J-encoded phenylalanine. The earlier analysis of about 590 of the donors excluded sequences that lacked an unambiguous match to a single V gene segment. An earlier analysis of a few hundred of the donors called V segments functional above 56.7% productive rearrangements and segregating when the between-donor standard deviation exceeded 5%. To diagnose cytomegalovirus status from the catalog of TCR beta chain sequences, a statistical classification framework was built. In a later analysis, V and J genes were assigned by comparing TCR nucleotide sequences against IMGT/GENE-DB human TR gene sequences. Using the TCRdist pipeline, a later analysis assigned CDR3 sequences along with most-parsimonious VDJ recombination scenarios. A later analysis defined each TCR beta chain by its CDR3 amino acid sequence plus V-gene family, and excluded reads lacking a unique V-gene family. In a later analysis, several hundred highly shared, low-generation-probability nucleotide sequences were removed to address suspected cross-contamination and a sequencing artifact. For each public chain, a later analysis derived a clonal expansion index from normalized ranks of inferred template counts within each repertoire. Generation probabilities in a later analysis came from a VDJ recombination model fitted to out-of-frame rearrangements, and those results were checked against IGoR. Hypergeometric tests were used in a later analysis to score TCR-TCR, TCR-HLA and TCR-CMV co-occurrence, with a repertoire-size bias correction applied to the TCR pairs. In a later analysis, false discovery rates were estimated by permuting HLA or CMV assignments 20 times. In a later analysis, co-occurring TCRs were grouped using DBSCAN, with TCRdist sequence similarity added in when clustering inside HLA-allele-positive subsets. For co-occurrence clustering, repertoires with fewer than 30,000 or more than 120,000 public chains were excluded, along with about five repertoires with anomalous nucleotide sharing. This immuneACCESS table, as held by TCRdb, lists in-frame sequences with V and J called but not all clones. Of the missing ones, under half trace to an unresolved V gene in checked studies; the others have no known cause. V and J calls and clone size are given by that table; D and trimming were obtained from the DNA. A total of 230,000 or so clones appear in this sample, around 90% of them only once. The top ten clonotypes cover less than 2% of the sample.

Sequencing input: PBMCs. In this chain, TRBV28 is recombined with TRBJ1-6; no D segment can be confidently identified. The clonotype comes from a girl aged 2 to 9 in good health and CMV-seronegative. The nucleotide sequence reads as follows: TGTGCCAGCAGTTCACCTTTGGGAGCGTGGATGTTGACCCTCCACTTT. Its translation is CASSSPLGAWMLTLHF.